Included here is one T cell receptor beta chain sequence, with context. Its antigen is not known. This sample stems from a study of shared clonotypes between healthy human individuals. Study results and caveats: Only blood was sampled, and tissue TCR repertoires likely differ from blood ones. Estimated richness values were generally larger in naive subsets than in memory subsets. Sorted-subset samples were not fully sequenced, rarefaction indicated.

The V segment lost 0 bases and the J segment 3 bases; nucleotides outside the gene matches: 7. CDR1 and CDR2 (germline): LNHNV, YYDKDF (reference sequence). The CDR3 spans 18 residues. This table comes from immunoSEQ multiplex PCR, and its TCRdb copy is limited to in-frame clones, with some not included. The table lists roughly 2.1 million clones, around 93% of them singletons. CD45RO-negative, CCR7-positively selected cells formed the naive CD8 fraction, excluding terminally differentiated effector memory CD45RA+ cells. The chain couples TRBV15 to TRBJ2-1; 11 bases are shared with TRBD2. This TCR was recovered from a man aged 18 to 30 in good health. Some clones in this sample may be carry-over from other donors' samples. The sequenced sample consisted of naive CD8+ T cells from PBMCs. CDR3 amino acids: CATSREPGLAVDYNEQFF. The CDR3 nucleotides read TGTGCCACCAGCAGAGAACCGGGACTAGCGGTAGACTACAATGAGCAGTTCTTC.